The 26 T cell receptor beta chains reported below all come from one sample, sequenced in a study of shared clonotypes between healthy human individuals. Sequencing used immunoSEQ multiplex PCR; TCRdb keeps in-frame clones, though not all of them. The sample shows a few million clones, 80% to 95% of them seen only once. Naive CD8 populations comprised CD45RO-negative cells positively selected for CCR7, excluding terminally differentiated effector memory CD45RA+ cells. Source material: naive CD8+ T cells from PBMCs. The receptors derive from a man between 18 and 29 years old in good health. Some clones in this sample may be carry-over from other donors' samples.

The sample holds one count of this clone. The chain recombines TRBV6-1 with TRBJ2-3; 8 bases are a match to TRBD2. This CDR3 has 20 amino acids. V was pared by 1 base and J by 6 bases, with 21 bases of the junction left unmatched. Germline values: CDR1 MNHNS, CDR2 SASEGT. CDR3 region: CASSEEGSGRFQVAQDTQYF. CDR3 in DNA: TGTGCCAGCAGTGAAGAGGGAAGCGGGAGATTTCAGGTCGCTCAGGATACGCAGTATTTT.

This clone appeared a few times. CDR3 sequence reads: CASSQLVRASNEKLFF. CDR3 DNA sequence: TGTGCCAGCAGCCAGCTGGTGAGGGCGTCTAATGAAAAACTGTTTTTT. V usage is TRBV4-2 and J usage is TRBJ1-4, with D unresolved. V was shortened by 3 bases and J by 3 bases, with 14 bases between the two germline ends. The CDR3 covers 16 residues. Germline V lookup: CDR1 LGHNA, CDR2 YNFKEQ.

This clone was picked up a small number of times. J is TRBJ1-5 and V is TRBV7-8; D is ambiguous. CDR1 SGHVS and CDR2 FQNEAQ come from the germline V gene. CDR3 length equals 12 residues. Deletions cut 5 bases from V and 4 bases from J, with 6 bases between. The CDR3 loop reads CASSPVNQPQHF. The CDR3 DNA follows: TGTGCCAGCAGCCCAGTAAATCAGCCCCAGCATTTT.

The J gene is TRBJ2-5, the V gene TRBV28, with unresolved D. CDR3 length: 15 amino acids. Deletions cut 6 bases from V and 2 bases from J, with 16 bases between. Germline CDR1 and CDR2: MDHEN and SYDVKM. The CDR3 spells CASSTKVERQETQYF. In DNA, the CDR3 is TGTGCCAGCAGCACCAAGGTGGAACGTCAAGAGACCCAGTACTTC.

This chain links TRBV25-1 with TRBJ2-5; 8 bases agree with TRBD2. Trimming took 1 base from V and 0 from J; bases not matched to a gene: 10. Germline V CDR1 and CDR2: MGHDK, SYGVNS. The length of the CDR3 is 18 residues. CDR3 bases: TGTGCCAGCAGTGAATTCTCGCGGGAGGTGGGGTACCAAGAGACCCAGTACTTC. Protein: CASSEFSREVGYQETQYF.

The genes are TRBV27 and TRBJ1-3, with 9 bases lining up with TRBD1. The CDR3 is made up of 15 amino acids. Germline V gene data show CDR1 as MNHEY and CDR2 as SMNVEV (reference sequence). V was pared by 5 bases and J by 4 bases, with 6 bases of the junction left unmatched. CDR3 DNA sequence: TGTGCCAGCAGTATAACAGGGGGCGGGGGAAACACCATATATTTT. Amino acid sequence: CASSITGGGGNTIYF.

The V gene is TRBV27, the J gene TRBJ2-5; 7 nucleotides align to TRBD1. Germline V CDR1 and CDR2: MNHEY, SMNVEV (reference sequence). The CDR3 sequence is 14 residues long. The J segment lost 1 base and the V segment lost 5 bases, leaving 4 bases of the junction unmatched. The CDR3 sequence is CASSPWDSQETQYF. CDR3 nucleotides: TGTGCCAGCAGTCCCTGGGACAGCCAAGAGACCCAGTACTTC.

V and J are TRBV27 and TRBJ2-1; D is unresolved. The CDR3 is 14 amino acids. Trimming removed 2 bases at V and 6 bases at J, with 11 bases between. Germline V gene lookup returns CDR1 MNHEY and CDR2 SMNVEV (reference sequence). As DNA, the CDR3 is TGTGCCAGCAGTTTAGAAAGAAGGCTCAATGAGCAGTTCTTC. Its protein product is CASSLERRLNEQFF.

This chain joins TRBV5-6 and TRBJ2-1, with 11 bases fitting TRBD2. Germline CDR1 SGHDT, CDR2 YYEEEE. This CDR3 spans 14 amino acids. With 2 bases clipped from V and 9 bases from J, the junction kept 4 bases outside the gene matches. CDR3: CASSLLAGATEQFF. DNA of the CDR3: TGTGCCAGCAGCTTACTAGCGGGAGCCACTGAGCAGTTCTTC.

The CDR3 protein is CASSAGTGLRTEAFF. Written as DNA, the CDR3 is TGCGCCAGCAGCGCCGGGACAGGGTTGAGGACTGAAGCTTTCTTT. The V and J genes are TRBV5-1 and TRBJ1-1, with 9 positions matching TRBD1. CDR3 length: 15 residues. Germline assignment: CDR1 SGHRS and CDR2 YFSETQ. V gave up 4 bases and J gave up 5 bases; unmatched junction bases: 9.

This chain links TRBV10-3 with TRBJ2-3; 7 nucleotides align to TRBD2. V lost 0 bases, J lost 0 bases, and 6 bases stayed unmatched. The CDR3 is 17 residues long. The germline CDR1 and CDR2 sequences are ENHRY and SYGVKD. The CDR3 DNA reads TGTGCCATCAGTGAGTCGAGGGCTAGCGGAAGCACAGATACGCAGTATTTT. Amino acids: CAISESRASGSTDTQYF.

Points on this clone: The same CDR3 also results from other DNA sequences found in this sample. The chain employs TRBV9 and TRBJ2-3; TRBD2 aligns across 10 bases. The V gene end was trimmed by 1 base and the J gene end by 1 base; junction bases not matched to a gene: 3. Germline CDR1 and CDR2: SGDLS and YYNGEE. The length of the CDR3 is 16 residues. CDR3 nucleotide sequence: TGTGCCAGCAGCGTATTAGCGGGAGGAGGCACAGATACGCAGTATTTT. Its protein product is CASSVLAGGGTDTQYF.

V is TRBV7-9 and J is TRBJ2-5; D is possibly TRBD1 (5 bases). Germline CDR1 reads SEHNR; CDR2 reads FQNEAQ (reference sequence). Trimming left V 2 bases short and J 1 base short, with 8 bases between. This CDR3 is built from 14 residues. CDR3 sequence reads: CASSLRQIQETQYF. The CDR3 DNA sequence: TGTGCCAGCAGCTTACGACAGATCCAAGAGACCCAGTACTTC.

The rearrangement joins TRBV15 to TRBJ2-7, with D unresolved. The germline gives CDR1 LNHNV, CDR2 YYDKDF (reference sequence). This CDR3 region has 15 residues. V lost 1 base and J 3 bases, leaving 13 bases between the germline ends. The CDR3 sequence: CATSRAPEGHYEQYF. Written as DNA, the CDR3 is TGTGCCACCAGCAGAGCTCCTGAAGGGCACTACGAGCAGTACTTC.

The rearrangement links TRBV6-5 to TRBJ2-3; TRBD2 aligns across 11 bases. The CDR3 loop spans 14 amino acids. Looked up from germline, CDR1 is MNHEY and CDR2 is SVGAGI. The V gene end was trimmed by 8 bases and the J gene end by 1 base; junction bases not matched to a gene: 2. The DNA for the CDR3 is TGTGCCAGCTGTAGCGGGAGGGGCACAGATACGCAGTATTTT. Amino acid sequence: CASCSGRGTDTQYF.

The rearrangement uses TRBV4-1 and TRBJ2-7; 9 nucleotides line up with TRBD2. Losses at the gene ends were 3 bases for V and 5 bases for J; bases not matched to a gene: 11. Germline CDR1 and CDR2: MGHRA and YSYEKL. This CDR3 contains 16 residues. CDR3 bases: TGCGCCAGCAGCCACAGCGGGAGGCCCCTCCGTGACGAGCAGTACTTC. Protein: CASSHSGRPLRDEQYF.

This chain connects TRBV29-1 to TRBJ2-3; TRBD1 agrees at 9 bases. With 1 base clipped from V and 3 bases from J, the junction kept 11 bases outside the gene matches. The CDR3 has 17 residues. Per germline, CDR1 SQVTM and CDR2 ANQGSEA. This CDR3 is CSVEAIKGTGRTDTQYF. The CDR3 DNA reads TGCAGCGTTGAAGCAATCAAAGGGACAGGGAGGACAGATACGCAGTATTTT.

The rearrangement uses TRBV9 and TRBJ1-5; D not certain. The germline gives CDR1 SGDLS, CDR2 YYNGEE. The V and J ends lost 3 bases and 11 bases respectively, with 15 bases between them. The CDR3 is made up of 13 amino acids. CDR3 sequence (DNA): TGTGCCAGCAGCGCCGGACCGAGGAAGGCCCAGCATTTT. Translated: CASSAGPRKAQHF.

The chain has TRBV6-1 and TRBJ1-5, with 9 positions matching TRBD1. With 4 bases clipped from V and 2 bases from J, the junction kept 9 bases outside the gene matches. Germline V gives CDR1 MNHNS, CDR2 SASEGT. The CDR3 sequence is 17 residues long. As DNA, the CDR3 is TGTGCCAGCAGTGCATTTACAGGGGGCATCGGCAATCAGCCCCAGCATTTT. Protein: CASSAFTGGIGNQPQHF.

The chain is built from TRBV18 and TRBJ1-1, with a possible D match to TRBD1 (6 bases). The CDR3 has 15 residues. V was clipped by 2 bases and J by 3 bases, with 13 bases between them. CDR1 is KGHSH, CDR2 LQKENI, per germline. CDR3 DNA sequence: TGTGCCAGCTCACCAATGGGGGCCGGGGACACTGAAGCTTTCTTT. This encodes CASSPMGAGDTEAFF.

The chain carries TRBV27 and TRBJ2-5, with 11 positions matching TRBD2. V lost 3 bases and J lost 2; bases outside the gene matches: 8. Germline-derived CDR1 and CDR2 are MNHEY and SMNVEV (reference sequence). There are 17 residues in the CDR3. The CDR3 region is CASSFGLAGGKQETQYF. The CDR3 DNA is TGTGCCAGCAGTTTTGGGCTAGCGGGAGGTAAACAAGAGACCCAGTACTTC.

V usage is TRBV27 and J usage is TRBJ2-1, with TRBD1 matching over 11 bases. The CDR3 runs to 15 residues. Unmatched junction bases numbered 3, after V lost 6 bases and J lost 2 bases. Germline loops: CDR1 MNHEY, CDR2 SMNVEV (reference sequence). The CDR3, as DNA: TGTGCCAGCAGACTGGGACAGGGGGCCTACAATGAGCAGTTCTTC. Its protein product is CASRLGQGAYNEQFF.

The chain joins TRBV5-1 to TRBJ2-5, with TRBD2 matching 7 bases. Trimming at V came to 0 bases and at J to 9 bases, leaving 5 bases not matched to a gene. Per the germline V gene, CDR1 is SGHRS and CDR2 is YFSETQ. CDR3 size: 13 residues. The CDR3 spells CASSLGGREAQYF. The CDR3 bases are TGCGCCAGCAGCTTGGGTGGACGGGAGGCCCAGTACTTC. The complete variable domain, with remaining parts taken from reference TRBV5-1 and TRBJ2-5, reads KAGVTQTPRYLIKTRGQQVTLSCSPISGHRSVSWYQQTPGQGLQFLFEYFSETQRNKGNFPGRFSGRQFSNSRSEMNVSTLELGDSALYLCASSLGGREAQYFGPGTRLLVL.

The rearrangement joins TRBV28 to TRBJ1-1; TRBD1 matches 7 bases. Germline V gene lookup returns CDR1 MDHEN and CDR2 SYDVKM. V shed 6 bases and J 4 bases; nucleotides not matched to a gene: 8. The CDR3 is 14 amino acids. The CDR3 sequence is CASSIRQGGTEAFF. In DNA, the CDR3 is TGTGCCAGCAGCATAAGACAGGGTGGCACTGAAGCTTTCTTT.

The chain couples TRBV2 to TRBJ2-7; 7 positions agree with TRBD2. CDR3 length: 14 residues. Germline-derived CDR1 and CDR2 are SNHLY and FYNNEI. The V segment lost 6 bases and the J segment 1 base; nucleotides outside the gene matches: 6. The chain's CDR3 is CASSMRERSYEQYF. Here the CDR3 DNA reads TGTGCCAGCAGCATGCGGGAGCGGTCCTACGAGCAGTACTTC.

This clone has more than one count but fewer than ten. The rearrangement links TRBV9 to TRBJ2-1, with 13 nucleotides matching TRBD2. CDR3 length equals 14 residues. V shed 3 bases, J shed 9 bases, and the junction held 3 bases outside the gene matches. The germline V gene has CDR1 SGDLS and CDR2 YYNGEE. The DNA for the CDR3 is TGTGCCAGCAGCGCCGGGACTAGCGGGGTTGAGCAGTTCTTC. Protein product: CASSAGTSGVEQFF.